This is a list of T cell receptor beta chains from one sample in a study of blood T cell repertoires in COVID-19. Measured with immunoSEQ multiplex PCR; TCRdb has only the in-frame clones, and not every one. The table lists about 190,000 clones, just under 80% of them singletons. The sequencing input was peripheral blood. The receptor source for this set is a woman aged 80 or over with active or convalescent COVID-19. The conserved cysteine and the conserved F or W are not part of the CDR3 here. D genes are given only for firm matches.

j_call d_call v_call cdr3_aa
TRBJ2-5 TRBD2 TRBV19 ATNSGGGETQY
TRBJ2-1 TRBD1 TRBV10-3 AISEDRGSLAEQF
TRBJ2-7 - TRBV27 ASTEQGGSYEQY
TRBJ1-4 - TRBV4-2 ASSLDRIEKLF
TRBJ1-2 - TRBV30 AWSQGNYGYT
TRBJ1-6 - TRBV27 ASSPRTAPNSPLH
TRBJ2-2 TRBD1 TRBV5-6 ASSRDRQNTGELF
TRBJ2-5 - TRBV19 ASSSTGVWETQY
TRBJ1-2 - TRBV6-5 ASLSNYGYT
TRBJ2-1 - TRBV18 ASSPFTGSYNEQF
TRBJ1-3 - TRBV6-8 ASSYGRTASSGNTIY